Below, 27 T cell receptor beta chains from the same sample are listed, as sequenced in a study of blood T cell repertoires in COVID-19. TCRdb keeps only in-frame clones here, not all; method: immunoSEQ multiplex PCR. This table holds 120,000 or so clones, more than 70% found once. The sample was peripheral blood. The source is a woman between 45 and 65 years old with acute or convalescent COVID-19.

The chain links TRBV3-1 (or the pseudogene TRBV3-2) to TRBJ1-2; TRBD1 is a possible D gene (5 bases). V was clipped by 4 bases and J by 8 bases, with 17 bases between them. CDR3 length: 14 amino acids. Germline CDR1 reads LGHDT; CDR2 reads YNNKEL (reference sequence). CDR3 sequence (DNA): TGTGCCAGCAGCCCCTCTGGGGGGGGGAGCGGCTACACCTTC. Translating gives CASSPSGGGSGYTF.

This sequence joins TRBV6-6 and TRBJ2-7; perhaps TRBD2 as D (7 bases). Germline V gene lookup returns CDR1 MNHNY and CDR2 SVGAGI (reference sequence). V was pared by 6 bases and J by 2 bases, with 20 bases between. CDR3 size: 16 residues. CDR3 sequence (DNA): TGTGCCAGCAGGAACTACGCGGGGGCAGAAACCTACGAGCAGTACTTC. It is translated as CASRNYAGAETYEQYF.

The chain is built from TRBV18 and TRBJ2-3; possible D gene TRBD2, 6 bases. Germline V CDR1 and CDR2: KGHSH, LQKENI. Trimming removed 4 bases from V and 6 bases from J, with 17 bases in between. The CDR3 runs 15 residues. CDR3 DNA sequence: TGTGCCAGCTCACTCCCTCCGGATCGGGGGGATACGCAGTATTTT. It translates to CASSLPPDRGDTQYF.

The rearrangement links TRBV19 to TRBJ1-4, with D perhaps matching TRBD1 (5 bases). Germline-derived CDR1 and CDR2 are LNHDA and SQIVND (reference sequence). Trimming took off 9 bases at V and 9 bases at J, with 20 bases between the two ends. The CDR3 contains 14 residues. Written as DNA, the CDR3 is TGTGCCAGCTCGCTTCCCCTCCGGGGGAAAAAACTGTTTTTT. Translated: CASSLPLRGKKLFF. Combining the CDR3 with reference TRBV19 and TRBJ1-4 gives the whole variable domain DGGITQSPKYLFRKEGQNVTLSCEQNLNHDAMYWYRQDPGQGLRLIYYSQIVNDFQKGDIAEGYSVSREKKESFPLTVTSAQKNPTAFYLCASSLPLRGKKLFFGSGTQLSVL.

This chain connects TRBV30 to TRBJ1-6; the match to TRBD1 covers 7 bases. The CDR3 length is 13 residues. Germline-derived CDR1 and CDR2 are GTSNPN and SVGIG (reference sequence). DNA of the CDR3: TGTGCTTTCAACAGGGGAGATAATTCACCCCTCCACTTT. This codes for CAFNRGDNSPLHF. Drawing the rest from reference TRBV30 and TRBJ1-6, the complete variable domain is SQTIHQWPATLVQPVGSPLSLECTVEGTSNPNLYWYRQAAGRGLQLLFYSVGIGQISSEVPQNLSASRPQDRQFILSSKKLLLSDSGFYLCAFNRGDNSPLHFGNGTRLTVT.

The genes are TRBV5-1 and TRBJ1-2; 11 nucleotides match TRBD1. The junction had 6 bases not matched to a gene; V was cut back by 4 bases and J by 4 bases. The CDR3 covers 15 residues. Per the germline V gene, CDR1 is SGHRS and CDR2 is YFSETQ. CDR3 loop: CASSNGTGGVYGYTF. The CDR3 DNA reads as TGCGCCAGCAGCAATGGGACAGGGGGAGTCTATGGCTACACCTTC.

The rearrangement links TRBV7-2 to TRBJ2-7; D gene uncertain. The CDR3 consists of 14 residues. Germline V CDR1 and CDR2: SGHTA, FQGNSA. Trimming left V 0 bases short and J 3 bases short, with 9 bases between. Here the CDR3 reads CASSLALIVYEQYF. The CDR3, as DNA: TGTGCCAGCAGCTTAGCGCTAATCGTCTACGAGCAGTACTTC. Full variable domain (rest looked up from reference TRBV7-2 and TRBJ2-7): GAGVSQSPSNKVTEKGKDVELRCDPISGHTALYWYRQSLGQGLEFLIYFQGNSAPDKSGLPSDRFSAERTGGSVSTLTIQRTQQEDSAVYLCASSLALIVYEQYFGPGTRLTVT.

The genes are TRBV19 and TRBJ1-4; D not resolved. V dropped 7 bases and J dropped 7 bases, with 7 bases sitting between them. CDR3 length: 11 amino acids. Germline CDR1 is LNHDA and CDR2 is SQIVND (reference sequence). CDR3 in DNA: TGTGCCAGTACCTCCAGTGAAAAACTGTTTTTT. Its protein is CASTSSEKLFF. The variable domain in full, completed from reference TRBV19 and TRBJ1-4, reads DGGITQSPKYLFRKEGQNVTLSCEQNLNHDAMYWYRQDPGQGLRLIYYSQIVNDFQKGDIAEGYSVSREKKESFPLTVTSAQKNPTAFYLCASTSSEKLFFGSGTQLSVL.

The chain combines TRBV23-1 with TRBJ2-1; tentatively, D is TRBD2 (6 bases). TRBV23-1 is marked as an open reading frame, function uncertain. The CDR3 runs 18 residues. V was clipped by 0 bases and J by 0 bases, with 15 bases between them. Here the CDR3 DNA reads TGCGCCAGCAGTCAATCGTACGGGGGTAGTCTCTCCTACAATGAGCAGTTCTTC. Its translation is CASSQSYGGSLSYNEQFF.

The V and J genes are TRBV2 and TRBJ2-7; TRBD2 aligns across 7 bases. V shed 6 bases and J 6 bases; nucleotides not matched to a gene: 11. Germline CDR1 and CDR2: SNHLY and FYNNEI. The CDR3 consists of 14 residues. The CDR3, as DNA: TGTGCCAGCAGCGGCAGGGAGTTAGCGGGCGAGCAGTACTTC. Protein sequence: CASSGRELAGEQYF.

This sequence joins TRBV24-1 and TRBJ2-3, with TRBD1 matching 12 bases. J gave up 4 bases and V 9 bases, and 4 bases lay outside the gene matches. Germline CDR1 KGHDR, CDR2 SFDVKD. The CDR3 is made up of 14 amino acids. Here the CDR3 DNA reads TGTGCCACCTGGGGACAGGGGGCGTCAGATACGCAGTATTTT. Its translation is CATWGQGASDTQYF.

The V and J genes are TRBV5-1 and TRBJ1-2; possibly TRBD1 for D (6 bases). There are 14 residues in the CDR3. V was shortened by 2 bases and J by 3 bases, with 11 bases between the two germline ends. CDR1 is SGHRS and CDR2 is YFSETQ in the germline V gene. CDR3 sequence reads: CASSFTDSHYGYTF. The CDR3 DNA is TGCGCCAGCAGCTTCACGGACAGCCACTATGGCTACACCTTC. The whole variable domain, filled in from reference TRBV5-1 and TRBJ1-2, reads KAGVTQTPRYLIKTRGQQVTLSCSPISGHRSVSWYQQTPGQGLQFLFEYFSETQRNKGNFPGRFSGRQFSNSRSEMNVSTLELGDSALYLCASSFTDSHYGYTFGSGTRLTVV.

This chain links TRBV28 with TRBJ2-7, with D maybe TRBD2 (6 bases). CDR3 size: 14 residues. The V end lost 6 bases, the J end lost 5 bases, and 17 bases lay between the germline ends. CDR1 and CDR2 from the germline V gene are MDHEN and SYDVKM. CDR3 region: CASSALSTGDEQYF. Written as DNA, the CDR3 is TGTGCCAGCAGCGCACTATCCACGGGGGACGAGCAGTACTTC.

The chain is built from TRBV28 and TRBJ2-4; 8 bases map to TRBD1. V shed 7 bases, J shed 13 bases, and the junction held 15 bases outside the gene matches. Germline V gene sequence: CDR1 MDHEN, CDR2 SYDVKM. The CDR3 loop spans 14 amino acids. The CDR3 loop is CASTTPSRTGTQYF. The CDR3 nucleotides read TGTGCCAGCACTACCCCGTCCAGGACAGGGACGCAGTACTTC.

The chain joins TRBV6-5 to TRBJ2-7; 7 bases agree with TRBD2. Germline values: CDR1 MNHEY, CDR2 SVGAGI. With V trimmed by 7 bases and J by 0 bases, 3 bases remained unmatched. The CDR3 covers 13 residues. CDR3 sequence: CASIRDYSYEQYF. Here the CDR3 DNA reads TGTGCCAGCATAAGGGACTACTCCTACGAGCAGTACTTC.

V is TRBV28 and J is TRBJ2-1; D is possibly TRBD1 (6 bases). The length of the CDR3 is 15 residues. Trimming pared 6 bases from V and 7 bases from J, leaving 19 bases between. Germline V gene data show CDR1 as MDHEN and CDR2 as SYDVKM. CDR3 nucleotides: TGTGCCAGCAGGCCCCAGGGGAAGTCAGCGAATGAGCAGTTCTTC. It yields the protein CASRPQGKSANEQFF.

The CDR3 nucleotides read TGTGCCAGCAGTTTCATACAGTCTCCCTACGAGCAGTACTTC. This encodes CASSFIQSPYEQYF. The chain employs TRBV27 and TRBJ2-7; the D is unclear. Germline CDR1 is MNHEY and CDR2 is SMNVEV (reference sequence). The CDR3 totals 14 residues. V lost 3 bases and J lost 2, with 11 bases in between.

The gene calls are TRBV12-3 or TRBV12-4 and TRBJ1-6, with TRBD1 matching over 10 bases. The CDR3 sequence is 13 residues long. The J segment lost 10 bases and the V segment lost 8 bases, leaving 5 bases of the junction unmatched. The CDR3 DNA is TGTGCCAGCCACCGGGACAGGGGCTCACCCCTCCACTTT. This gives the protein CASHRDRGSPLHF.

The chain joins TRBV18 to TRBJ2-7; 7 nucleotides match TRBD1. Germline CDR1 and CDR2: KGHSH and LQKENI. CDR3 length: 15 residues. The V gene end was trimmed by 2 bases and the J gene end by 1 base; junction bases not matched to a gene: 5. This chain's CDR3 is CASSPEDRLSYEQYF. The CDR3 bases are TGTGCCAGCTCACCAGAGGACAGGTTGTCCTACGAGCAGTACTTC.

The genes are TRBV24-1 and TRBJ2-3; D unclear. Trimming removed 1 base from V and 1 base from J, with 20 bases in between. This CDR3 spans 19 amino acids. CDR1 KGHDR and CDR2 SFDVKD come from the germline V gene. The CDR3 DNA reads TGTGCCACCAGTGATTTTACAACCGGCGCGGATGCCGGCACAGATACGCAGTATTTT. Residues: CATSDFTTGADAGTDTQYF.

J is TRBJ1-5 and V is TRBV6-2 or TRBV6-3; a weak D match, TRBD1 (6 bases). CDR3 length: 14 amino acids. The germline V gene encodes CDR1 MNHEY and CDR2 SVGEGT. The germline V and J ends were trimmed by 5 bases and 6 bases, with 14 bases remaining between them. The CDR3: CASSQEGGGQPQHF. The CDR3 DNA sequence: TGTGCCAGCAGTCAGGAGGGGGGGGGTCAGCCCCAGCATTTT.

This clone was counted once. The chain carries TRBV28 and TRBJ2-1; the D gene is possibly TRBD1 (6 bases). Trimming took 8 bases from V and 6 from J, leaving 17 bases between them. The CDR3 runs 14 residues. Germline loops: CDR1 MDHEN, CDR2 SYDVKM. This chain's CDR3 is CASGGVRAGNEQFF. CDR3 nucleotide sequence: TGTGCCAGCGGGGGCGTGAGGGCCGGCAATGAGCAGTTCTTC. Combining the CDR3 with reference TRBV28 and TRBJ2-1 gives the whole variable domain DVKVTQSSRYLVKRTGEKVFLECVQDMDHENMFWYRQDPGLGLRLIYFSYDVKMKEKGDIPEGYSVSREKKERFSLILESASTNQTSMYLCASGGVRAGNEQFFGPGTRLTVL.

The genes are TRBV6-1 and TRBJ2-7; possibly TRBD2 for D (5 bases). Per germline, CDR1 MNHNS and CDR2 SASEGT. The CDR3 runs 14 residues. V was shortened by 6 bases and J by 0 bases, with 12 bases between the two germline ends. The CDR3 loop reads CASREVPSSYEQYF. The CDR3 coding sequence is TGTGCCAGCAGGGAGGTTCCTAGCTCCTACGAGCAGTACTTC.

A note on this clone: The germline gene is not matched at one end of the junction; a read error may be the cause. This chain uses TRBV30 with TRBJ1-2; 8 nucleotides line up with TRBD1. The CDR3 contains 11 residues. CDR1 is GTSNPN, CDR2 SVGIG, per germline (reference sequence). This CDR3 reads CAWSPGGGHFF. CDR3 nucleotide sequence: TGTGCCTGGAGTCCAGGGGGCGGCCACTTCTTC.

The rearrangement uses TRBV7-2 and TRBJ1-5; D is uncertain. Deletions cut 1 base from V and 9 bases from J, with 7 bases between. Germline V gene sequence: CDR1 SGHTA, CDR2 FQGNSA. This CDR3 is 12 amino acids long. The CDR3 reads CASSLGGRPQHF. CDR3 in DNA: TGTGCCAGCAGCTTAGGTGGCCGGCCCCAGCATTTT.

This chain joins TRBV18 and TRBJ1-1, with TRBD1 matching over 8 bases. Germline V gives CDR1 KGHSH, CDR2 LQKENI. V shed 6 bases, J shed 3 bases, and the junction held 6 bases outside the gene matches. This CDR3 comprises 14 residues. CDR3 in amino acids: CASSRLQGDTEAFF. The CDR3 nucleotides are TGTGCCAGCTCGCGCCTACAGGGGGACACTGAAGCTTTCTTT.

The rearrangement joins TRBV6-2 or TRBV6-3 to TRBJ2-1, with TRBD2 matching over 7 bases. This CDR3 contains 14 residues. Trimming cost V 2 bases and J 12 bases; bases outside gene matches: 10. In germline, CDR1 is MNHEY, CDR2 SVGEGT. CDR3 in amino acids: CASSYLSTSPPQFF. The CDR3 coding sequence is TGTGCCAGCAGTTACCTTTCGACTAGCCCCCCGCAGTTCTTC.